Listed here are 8 T cell receptor beta chains from one sample, sequenced in a study of cytomegalovirus exposure and HLA in healthy donors. The PCR used 60 Vbeta and 13 Jbeta primers. The data were produced by immunoSEQ multiplex PCR, yet TCRdb's version contains in-frame clones alone and is incomplete. Of about 120,000 clones in the sample, about 76% are singletons; the top ten hold 3% to 5%. Sequencing was done on a sample of PBMCs. Receptors originate from a woman between 25 and 40 years old in good health and CMV-seronegative.

This clone was detected a few times. The rearrangement links TRBV9 to TRBJ2-1; weak D call: TRBD2 (7 bases). V was pared by 2 bases and J by 5 bases, with 11 bases between. The CDR3 runs 14 residues. Germline V CDR1 and CDR2: SGDLS, YYNGEE. The CDR3 sequence: CASSVGGQNNEQFF. CDR3 bases: TGTGCCAGCAGCGTCGGGGGGCAGAACAATGAGCAGTTCTTC.

V and J are TRBV15 and TRBJ2-7, with 10 bases matching TRBD2. The CDR3 is 13 residues long. The ends lost 6 bases at V and 5 bases at J; junction bases unmatched: 4. Germline CDR1 and CDR2: LNHNV and YYDKDF (reference sequence). The CDR3 sequence: CATRLAGANEQYF. In DNA, the CDR3 is TGTGCCACCAGGCTAGCGGGAGCGAACGAGCAGTACTTC. Complete variable domain (other parts from reference TRBV15 and TRBJ2-7): DAMVIQNPRYQVTQFGKPVTLSCSQTLNHNVMYWYQQKSSQAPKLLFHYYDKDFNNEADTPDNFQSRRPNTSFCFLDIRSPGLGDTAMYLCATRLAGANEQYFGPGTRLTVT.

This clone was seen just once. The chain has TRBV1 and TRBJ2-1; the DNA was not compared with TRBD2, the D call given in the table. TRBV1 is recorded as a pseudogene. CDR3 size: 15 residues. CDR3 sequence (DNA): TGCACCAGCAGCCAACTAGCGGAGGGGGACAATGAGCAGTTCTTC. Translated: CTSSQLAEGDNEQFF.

The rearrangement links TRBV18 to TRBJ1-5, with 9 bases fitting TRBD1. The germline V gene encodes CDR1 KGHSH and CDR2 LQKENI. The J segment lost 5 bases and the V segment lost 1 base, leaving 12 bases of the junction unmatched. The CDR3 has 18 residues. CDR3 region: CASSPLGPGQGVDQPQHF. The CDR3 nucleotides read TGTGCCAGCTCACCACTTGGTCCGGGACAGGGCGTGGATCAGCCCCAGCATTTT.

This clone was seen only a few times. The CDR3 sequence: CASSLGGPNAYTF. The CDR3 nucleotides are TGTGCCAGCAGTTTAGGAGGGCCGAACGCCTACACCTTC. The chain couples TRBV28 to TRBJ1-2; D ambiguous. Per germline, CDR1 MDHEN and CDR2 SYDVKM. V was shortened by 2 bases and J by 10 bases, with 14 bases between the two germline ends. The CDR3 runs to 13 residues.

The chain is built from TRBV10-3 and TRBJ2-5; 12 bases agree with TRBD2. Germline V gene data show CDR1 as ENHRY and CDR2 as SYGVKD. The CDR3 has 15 amino acids. Trimming cost V 7 bases and J 4 bases; bases outside gene matches: 7. CDR3 DNA sequence: TGTGCCATCAAACTAGCGGGAGGAGCTGGAGAGACCCAGTACTTC. Its translation: CAIKLAGGAGETQYF.

This sequence joins TRBV5-1 and TRBJ2-3, with D possibly TRBD2 on 6 matching bases. Trimming removed 0 bases at V and 8 bases at J, with 16 bases between. Germline CDR1 reads SGHRS; CDR2 reads YFSETQ. CDR3 length equals 15 residues. The chain's CDR3 is CASSLAGTDSGTQYF. DNA of the CDR3: TGCGCCAGCAGCTTGGCCGGGACTGACAGTGGTACGCAGTATTTT.

The V and J genes are TRBV6-4 and TRBJ2-3, with TRBD2 identical over 13 bases. The CDR3 length is 15 residues. V lost 6 bases and J lost 8; bases outside the gene matches: 8. Germline CDR1 and CDR2: MRHNA and SNTAGT. CDR3: CASSGTSGKRGTQYF. The CDR3 nucleotides read TGTGCCAGCAGCGGGACTAGCGGGAAGAGGGGTACGCAGTATTTT.